The 5 T cell receptor beta chains presented below share a single source sample, sequenced in a study of T cells expressing NK-cell markers. For each CDR3 protein, TCRdb gives one entry from its re-call of the 5' RACE reads, without DNA. The sample includes some 410,000 distinct CDR3 sequences. Material: blood T cells: a sorted CD56 or NKG2C T cell subset, CD4+ or CD8+ T cells, or bulk PBMC T cells (not recorded which). These receptors were taken from a woman between 18 and 69 years old in good health.

The rearrangement links TRBV27 to TRBJ2-5; TCRdb indicates TRBD1, and absent DNA this call remains unverified. The CDR3 consists of 13 residues. The germline gives CDR1 MNHEY, CDR2 SMNVEV (reference sequence). The CDR3 sequence is CASSITGSLTQYF.

The V call is TRBV20-1, the J call TRBJ2-3. The CDR3 contains 15 residues. Germline V gene lookup returns CDR1 DFQATT and CDR2 SNEGSKA (reference sequence). The CDR3: CSAEISPRGTDTQYF.

J is TRBJ1-6 and V is TRBV7-2. In germline, CDR1 is SGHTA, CDR2 FQGNSA. CDR3 length: 16 amino acids. The CDR3 loop is CASSYRGKHGNSPLHF.

V is TRBV20-1 and J is TRBJ2-1; TCRdb lists TRBD1, though no DNA is available to test this call. Germline CDR1 reads DFQATT; CDR2 reads SNEGSKA (reference sequence). CDR3 length: 16 residues. This CDR3 reads CSARDLLAGGPYEQFF.

The CDR3 loop reads CASSLGALMSNTGELFF. The chain recombines TRBV7-9 with TRBJ2-2. There are 17 residues in the CDR3. Germline V gene data show CDR1 as SEHNR and CDR2 as FQNEAQ (reference sequence).